These T cell receptor beta chains were read from a single sample in a study of memory CD4+ T cells and cytomegalovirus serostatus. Produced via immunoSEQ multiplex PCR; TCRdb's table is partial and in-frame only. Of some 57,000 clones listed, less than 80% are singletons. Sequencing was done on a sample of memory CD4+ T cells from blood. The receptors shown here come from an adult in good health and CMV-seronegative. The CDR3 runs from the conserved cysteine through the conserved F or W. D genes are given only for firm matches. Only some rows state a clone size, as once, few, many or a class for expanded clones.

CDR3 DNA: TGTGCCAGCAGCCAAGACGCGGCGCAAGAGACCCAGTACTTC
CDR3 protein: CASSQDAAQETQYF
clone size: -
V gene: TRBV4-2
J gene: TRBJ2-5
D gene: -

CDR3 DNA: TGCGCCAGCAGCTTGGGCGGTCTCCAGGGTCCGTCACCCCTCCACTTT
CDR3 protein: CASSLGGLQGPSPLHF
clone size: -
V gene: TRBV5-1
J gene: TRBJ1-6
D gene: -

CDR3 DNA: TGTGCCAGCAGCACTAATGAAAAACTGTTTTTT
CDR3 protein: CASSTNEKLFF
clone size: -
V gene: TRBV28
J gene: TRBJ1-4
D gene: -

CDR3 DNA: TGTGCCTGGAGTATGGGACTAGCGGGAGGCGGTGAGCAGTTCTTC
CDR3 protein: CAWSMGLAGGGEQFF
clone size: -
V gene: TRBV30
J gene: TRBJ2-1
D gene: TRBD2

CDR3 DNA: TGTGCCAGCAGCCCCCGTAGAGTAGGATCAGATACGCAGTATTTT
CDR3 protein: CASSPRRVGSDTQYF
clone size: -
V gene: TRBV7-2
J gene: TRBJ2-3
D gene: -

CDR3 DNA: TGTGCCAGCAGCTTAATGGGACAGGACAATCAGCCCCAGCATTTT
CDR3 protein: CASSLMGQDNQPQHF
clone size: -
V gene: TRBV7-8
J gene: TRBJ1-5
D gene: TRBD1

CDR3 DNA: TGTGCCAGCAGTGACTCTTACAGGGCGAACACCGGGGAGCTGTTTTTT
CDR3 protein: CASSDSYRANTGELFF
clone size: -
V gene: TRBV6-4
J gene: TRBJ2-2
D gene: -

CDR3 DNA: TGCAGTGCTGATGGAGGGGAAGGCTACACCTTC
CDR3 protein: CSADGGEGYTF
clone size: -
V gene: TRBV20-1
J gene: TRBJ1-2
D gene: -

CDR3 DNA: TGTGCCAGCAGAGGGCAGGGACAAGGCTACACCTTC
CDR3 protein: CASRGQGQGYTF
clone size: few
V gene: TRBV6-5
J gene: TRBJ1-2
D gene: -

CDR3 DNA: TGTGCCAGTAGTGGGGGGTTGGCAGCTTTCTTT
CDR3 protein: CASSGGLAAFF
clone size: -
V gene: TRBV19
J gene: TRBJ1-1
D gene: -

CDR3 DNA: TGTGCCAGCAGCTTACATGGCTCCTACAATGAGCAGTTCTTC
CDR3 protein: CASSLHGSYNEQFF
clone size: once
V gene: TRBV5-4
J gene: TRBJ2-1
D gene: -

CDR3 DNA: TGTGCTAGTGGGCCAAAACAGGGGGTGGGCAATCAGCCCCAGCATTTT
CDR3 protein: CASGPKQGVGNQPQHF
clone size: -
V gene: TRBV12-5
J gene: TRBJ1-5
D gene: TRBD1

CDR3 DNA: TGCGCCAGCAGCTTGGACAGCCTAAACACCATATATTTT
CDR3 protein: CASSLDSLNTIYF
clone size: -
V gene: TRBV5-1
J gene: TRBJ1-3
D gene: -

CDR3 DNA: TGTGCCACCAGCAGAGATAAGGGCAGGGGGGTCGATGAGCAGTTCTTC
CDR3 protein: CATSRDKGRGVDEQFF
clone size: -
V gene: TRBV15
J gene: TRBJ2-1
D gene: -

CDR3 DNA: TGTGCCAGAAGCTTGAACCGGACAGCTTCCTACGAGCAGTACTTC
CDR3 protein: CARSLNRTASYEQYF
clone size: once
V gene: TRBV5-3
J gene: TRBJ2-7
D gene: -

CDR3 DNA: TGTGCCAGCTCACCAGAAGCCAGGAGCCAGCCCCAGCATTTT
CDR3 protein: CASSPEARSQPQHF
clone size: -
V gene: TRBV18
J gene: TRBJ1-5
D gene: -

CDR3 DNA: TGTGCCAGCAGCCAGGGGACCGAACGGACTGAAGCTTTCTTT
CDR3 protein: CASSQGTERTEAFF
clone size: -
V gene: TRBV4-2
J gene: TRBJ1-1
D gene: -

CDR3 DNA: TGTGCCTGGAGTTCACCGGGACTAGCGGGAGGGAGCTCCTACAATGAGCAGTTCTTC
CDR3 protein: CAWSSPGLAGGSSYNEQFF
clone size: -
V gene: TRBV30
J gene: TRBJ2-1
D gene: TRBD2

CDR3 DNA: TGCGCCAGCAGCCAAGGTGCTAGCGGGAGGAACTTCGAGCAGTACTTC
CDR3 protein: CASSQGASGRNFEQYF
clone size: -
V gene: TRBV4-1
J gene: TRBJ2-7
D gene: TRBD2

CDR3 DNA: TGTGCCAGCAACCCGAGGGGGGGCGGGAGTGCAGATACGCAGTATTTT
CDR3 protein: CASNPRGGGSADTQYF
clone size: -
V gene: TRBV9
J gene: TRBJ2-3
D gene: -

CDR3 DNA: TGTGCCAGCAGCTTAGGAGTTTCTGGAAACACCATATATTTT
CDR3 protein: CASSLGVSGNTIYF
clone size: -
V gene: TRBV7-2
J gene: TRBJ1-3
D gene: -

CDR3 DNA: TGTGCTAGTGGTTTGCGTAGCGGGGGGGCTGATGAGCAGTTCTTC
CDR3 protein: CASGLRSGGADEQFF
clone size: -
V gene: TRBV12-5
J gene: TRBJ2-1
D gene: TRBD2

CDR3 DNA: TGTGCCAGCAGTCGGGACTGGGTTGTAAACTCCTACGAGCAGTACTTC
CDR3 protein: CASSRDWVVNSYEQYF
clone size: -
V gene: TRBV28
J gene: TRBJ2-7
D gene: -

CDR3 DNA: TGTGCCAGCAGCCCAGGGTGGTGGGACCAAGAGACCCAGTACTTC
CDR3 protein: CASSPGWWDQETQYF
clone size: -
V gene: TRBV14
J gene: TRBJ2-5
D gene: -

CDR3 DNA: TGTGCCAGCAGTTCTAATACCTATGGCTACACCTTC
CDR3 protein: CASSSNTYGYTF
clone size: -
V gene: TRBV28
J gene: TRBJ1-2
D gene: -

CDR3 DNA: TGCGCCAGCAGTTGGGCGGAGGGCCAAGAGACCCAGTACTTC
CDR3 protein: CASSWAEGQETQYF
clone size: -
V gene: TRBV5-1
J gene: TRBJ2-5
D gene: -

CDR3 DNA: TGTGCCAGCAGCTTTTCGACAGGGATGTGGCTGGTAACTAATGAAAAACTGTTTTTT
CDR3 protein: CASSFSTGMWLVTNEKLFF
clone size: -
V gene: TRBV7-9
J gene: TRBJ1-4
D gene: TRBD1

CDR3 DNA: TGTGCCAGCAGCTTGGGTAGGAATGAGCAGTTCTTC
CDR3 protein: CASSLGRNEQFF
clone size: -
V gene: TRBV5-4
J gene: TRBJ2-1
D gene: -

CDR3 DNA: TGTGCCAGCAGTGAAGCAGGGGGTAAATCCTACGAGCAGTACTTC
CDR3 protein: CASSEAGGKSYEQYF
clone size: -
V gene: TRBV6-1
J gene: TRBJ2-7
D gene: -

CDR3 DNA: TGTGCCAGCAGTTTGGCGCGGACGGAAGCTTTCTTT
CDR3 protein: CASSLARTEAFF
clone size: -
V gene: TRBV28
J gene: TRBJ1-1
D gene: -

CDR3 DNA: TGCGCCAGCAGCCAAGGAGGGGGAAATCACACCTTC
CDR3 protein: CASSQGGGNHTF
clone size: few
V gene: TRBV4-1
J gene: TRBJ1-2
D gene: -

CDR3 DNA: TGCGCCAGCAGCCCCGGACAGCGTATAGGCCTAAACTATGGCTACACCTTC
CDR3 protein: CASSPGQRIGLNYGYTF
clone size: -
V gene: TRBV5-1
J gene: TRBJ1-2
D gene: -

CDR3 DNA: TGTGCCACCGGGGGGAGCGGGGGGGCCCGAGAGACCCAGTACTTC
CDR3 protein: CATGGSGGARETQYF
clone size: -
V gene: TRBV15
J gene: TRBJ2-5
D gene: TRBD2

CDR3 DNA: TGTGCCAGCAGCTTAGTTCCCACAGATACGCAGTATTTT
CDR3 protein: CASSLVPTDTQYF
clone size: -
V gene: TRBV7-6
J gene: TRBJ2-3
D gene: -

CDR3 DNA: TGTGCCAGCAGCGCCCGGGACAGGGAGACCCAGTACTTC
CDR3 protein: CASSARDRETQYF
clone size: -
V gene: TRBV7-8
J gene: TRBJ2-5
D gene: TRBD1

CDR3 DNA: TGTGCCAGCGCTAAGGGGCGGAATGAGCAGTTCTTC
CDR3 protein: CASAKGRNEQFF
clone size: -
V gene: TRBV6-5
J gene: TRBJ2-1
D gene: -

CDR3 DNA: TGCGCCACCGGCCGGCTGGGTGAGCAGTTCTTC
CDR3 protein: CATGRLGEQFF
clone size: -
V gene: TRBV10-1
J gene: TRBJ2-1
D gene: -

CDR3 DNA: TGTGCCAGCAGCTTAGGCCTCTCTACAGATACGCAGTATTTT
CDR3 protein: CASSLGLSTDTQYF
clone size: -
V gene: TRBV7-9
J gene: TRBJ2-3
D gene: -

CDR3 DNA: TGCGCCAGCAGTGAGTCCCGGATTTCCGAGCAGTACTTC
CDR3 protein: CASSESRISEQYF
clone size: -
V gene: TRBV10-1
J gene: TRBJ2-7
D gene: -

CDR3 DNA: TGCAGCGTTGTGTTCCGGATACAATATGGTGAGCAGTTCTTC
CDR3 protein: CSVVFRIQYGEQFF
clone size: -
V gene: TRBV29-1
J gene: TRBJ2-1
D gene: -

CDR3 DNA: TGCGCCAGCAGCCTCGGAGCGGGCGCCTACAATGAGCAGTTCTTC
CDR3 protein: CASSLGAGAYNEQFF
clone size: -
V gene: TRBV5-1
J gene: TRBJ2-1
D gene: -

CDR3 DNA: TGTGCTAGCAGCTTAGGCAGGGGGCGCACAGATACGCAGTATTTT
CDR3 protein: CASSLGRGRTDTQYF
clone size: once
V gene: TRBV7-7
J gene: TRBJ2-3
D gene: TRBD1

CDR3 DNA: TGTGCCAGCAGCTCTCAAGCGGGCTACAATGAGCAGTTCTTC
CDR3 protein: CASSSQAGYNEQFF
clone size: -
V gene: TRBV7-2
J gene: TRBJ2-1
D gene: -

CDR3 DNA: TGTGCCAGCACCGTGACAGGGGGTGGGCCGATCCCCCAGCATTTT
CDR3 protein: CASTVTGGGPIPQHF
clone size: -
V gene: TRBV28
J gene: TRBJ1-5
D gene: TRBD1

CDR3 DNA: TGCAGTGCTGGAGATTACGAGCAGTACTTC
CDR3 protein: CSAGDYEQYF
clone size: -
V gene: TRBV20-1
J gene: TRBJ2-7
D gene: -

CDR3 DNA: TGTGCCAGCAGCCGGGACAGGGGGCAGGAGACCCAGTACTTC
CDR3 protein: CASSRDRGQETQYF
clone size: -
V gene: TRBV7-2
J gene: TRBJ2-5
D gene: TRBD1

CDR3 DNA: TGCGCCAGCAGCTTGGACACAGGGGGTGGCGGGGAGCTGTTTTTT
CDR3 protein: CASSLDTGGGGELFF
clone size: once
V gene: TRBV5-1
J gene: TRBJ2-2
D gene: TRBD1

CDR3 DNA: TGTGCCAGCAGCGTCGGGACTAGCGGGGGCGGAGAGCAGTACTTC
CDR3 protein: CASSVGTSGGGEQYF
clone size: -
V gene: TRBV7-2
J gene: TRBJ2-7
D gene: TRBD2

CDR3 DNA: TGTGCCAGCACCCAAACCGGGACAGGGAGGCACGGGGAGCTGTTTTTT
CDR3 protein: CASTQTGTGRHGELFF
clone size: once
V gene: TRBV5-8
J gene: TRBJ2-2
D gene: TRBD1